This is a list of T cell receptor beta chains from one sample in a study of human T cells and chemical hapten exposure. TCRdb recomputed calls from the 5' RACE reads with MiXCR, one row per CDR3 protein. The sample has tens of thousands of distinct CDR3 sequences; about 8.4% are singletons. Receptor source: a male donor in good health. Each CDR3 is given without its conserved first and last residue. For some rows the clone size is stated as once, few or many, or as a class when expanded; others skip it.

>TRBJ1-2|.|TRBV27
ASSPKRLTYGYT
>TRBJ2-2|many|TRBV6-5
ASSPRSSGKNTGELF
>TRBJ1-1|many|TRBV7-2
ASSLRWALNTEAF
>TRBJ2-7|many|TRBV14
ASSRPGQGFYEQY
>TRBJ2-3|many|TRBV7-8
ASSLVDVDTQY
>TRBJ2-7|many|TRBV12-3/TRBV12-4
ASSSGTYEQY
>TRBJ1-1|.|TRBV20-1
SARKIREWHSDTEAF
>TRBJ2-7|few|TRBV10-3
AISESLRSSYEQY
>TRBJ1-6|.|TRBV21-1
ASSNKDRGSGSYNSPLH
>TRBJ2-1|.|TRBV6-1
ASPRGQGANEQF
>TRBJ1-5|many|TRBV12-3/TRBV12-4
ASSLGGSNQPQH
>TRBJ1-2|.|TRBV6-2/TRBV6-3
ASSYLLSYGYT
>TRBJ2-3|many|TRBV7-9
ASSSPDIDTQY
>TRBJ2-7|few|TRBV29-1
SVAGPGGPYEQY
>TRBJ2-2|few|TRBV14
ASSHKTTGELF
>TRBJ1-5|few|TRBV20-1
SASNRDNQPQH
>TRBJ2-1|many|TRBV7-9
ASSLGSGRALGPNEQF
>TRBJ1-2|few|TRBV12-3/TRBV12-4
ASSFSAGGFGYT
>TRBJ1-6|.|TRBV27
ASSSWEGNSPLH
>TRBJ1-5|few|TRBV12-3/TRBV12-4
ASSPVGGMNQPQH
>TRBJ2-5|many|TRBV12-3/TRBV12-4
ASSSGPGTAQETQY
>TRBJ1-6|few|TRBV2
ASSLGTGRFRNSPLH
>TRBJ1-6|.|TRBV5-6
ASSFDRYNSPLH
>TRBJ1-4|few|TRBV28
ASSPPRGWGSSDPGRLF
>TRBJ1-6|few|TRBV5-1
ASSFNSPLH
>TRBJ2-1|many|TRBV6-5
ASSPSGGAPNEQF
>TRBJ1-5|.|TRBV24-1
ATQGEGNQPQH
>TRBJ1-2|many|TRBV5-1
ASSLGQGGYGYT
>TRBJ2-7|few|TRBV7-9
ASSSRTGGPSEYEQY
>TRBJ1-2|few|TRBV6-2/TRBV6-3
ASSYPDIDYGYT
>TRBJ2-7|.|TRBV6-2/TRBV6-3
ASDWGGGYEQY
>TRBJ2-6|.|TRBV9
ASSPKGPTGDGANVLT
>TRBJ2-1|.|TRBV7-8
ASSFGTHNEQF
>TRBJ1-2|.|TRBV7-9
ASSSSRDRVWGGYT
>TRBJ1-1|many|TRBV11-2
ASSPTGGGTEAF
>TRBJ2-2|few|TRBV3-1
ASSQPWGQRSTGELF
>TRBJ2-7|.|TRBV11-2
ASSPLHGWGEQY
>TRBJ2-7|.|TRBV6-1
ASSENGGGYEQY
>TRBJ2-7|.|TRBV3-1
ASSHADSTYEQY
>TRBJ2-5|few|TRBV7-2
ASSFNRQETQY